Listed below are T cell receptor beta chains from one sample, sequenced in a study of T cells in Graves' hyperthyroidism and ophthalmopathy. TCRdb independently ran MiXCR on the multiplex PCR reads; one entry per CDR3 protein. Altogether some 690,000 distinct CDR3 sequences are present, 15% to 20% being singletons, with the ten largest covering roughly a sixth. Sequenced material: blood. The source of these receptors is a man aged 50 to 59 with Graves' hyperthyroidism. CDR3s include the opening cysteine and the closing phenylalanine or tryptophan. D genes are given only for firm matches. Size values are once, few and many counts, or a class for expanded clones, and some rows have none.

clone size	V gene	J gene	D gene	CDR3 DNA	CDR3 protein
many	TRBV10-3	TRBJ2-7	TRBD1	TGTGCCATCAGTGAAGACAGGGAGTACGAGCAGTACTTC	CAISEDREYEQYF
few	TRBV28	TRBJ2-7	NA	TGTGCCAGCAGCCCACAGACGAACTACGAGCAGTACTTC	CASSPQTNYEQYF
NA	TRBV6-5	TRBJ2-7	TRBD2	TGTGCCAGCAGTTACACACTCCAGACTAGCGGGAGCTACGAGCAGTACTTC	CASSYTLQTSGSYEQYF
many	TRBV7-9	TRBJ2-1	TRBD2	TGTGCCAGCAGCAAGACTAGCAGGCATTACAATGAGCAGTTCTTC	CASSKTSRHYNEQFF
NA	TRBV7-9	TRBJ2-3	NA	TGTGCCACCCGCCGGTGGGGATGGAATACGCAGTATTTT	CATRRWGWNTQYF
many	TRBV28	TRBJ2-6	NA	TGTGCCAGCAGTTTATTATTGGCTACCTCTGGGGCCAACGTCCTGACTTTC	CASSLLLATSGANVLTF
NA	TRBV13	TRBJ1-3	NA	TGTGCCAGCAGCCTCGGATGGCGCGCAGTCCCCTCTGGAAACACCATATATTTT	CASSLGWRAVPSGNTIYF
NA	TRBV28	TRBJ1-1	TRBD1	TGTGCTAGCACCACAGGGGCGAACACTGAAGCTTTCTTT	CASTTGANTEAFF
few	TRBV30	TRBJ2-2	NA	TGTGCCTGGCAGACAGTAATAAACACCGGGGAGCTGTTTTTT	CAWQTVINTGELFF
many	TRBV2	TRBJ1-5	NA	TGTGCCAGCAGTGAAGGGACAGCCCTCCAGCCCCAGCATTTT	CASSEGTALQPQHF
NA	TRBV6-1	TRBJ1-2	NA	TGTGCCCTCCAGGGGCGAGGCTACACCTTC	CALQGRGYTF
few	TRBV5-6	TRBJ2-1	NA	TGTGCCAGCAGCTTGAACTCAAATGAGCAGTTCTTC	CASSLNSNEQFF
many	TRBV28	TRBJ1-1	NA	TGTGCCAGCAGTCCGGGACACCCGAACACTGAAGCTTTCTTT	CASSPGHPNTEAFF
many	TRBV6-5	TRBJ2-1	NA	TGTGCCAGCAGTTACTCGGCCGGGGGCTCCTGGGTTTCCTACAATGAGCAGTTCTTC	CASSYSAGGSWVSYNEQFF
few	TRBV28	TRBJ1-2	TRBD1	TGTGCCAGCAGTCGACAGGGGGCGGCTGGCTACACCTTC	CASSRQGAAGYTF
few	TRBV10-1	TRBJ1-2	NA	TGCGCCAGCAGTGATGCCTCAGATTATGGCTACACCTTC	CASSDASDYGYTF
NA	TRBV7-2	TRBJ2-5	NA	TGTGCCAGCAGCCGACTCAGTGAAGAAGAGACCCAGTACTTC	CASSRLSEEETQYF